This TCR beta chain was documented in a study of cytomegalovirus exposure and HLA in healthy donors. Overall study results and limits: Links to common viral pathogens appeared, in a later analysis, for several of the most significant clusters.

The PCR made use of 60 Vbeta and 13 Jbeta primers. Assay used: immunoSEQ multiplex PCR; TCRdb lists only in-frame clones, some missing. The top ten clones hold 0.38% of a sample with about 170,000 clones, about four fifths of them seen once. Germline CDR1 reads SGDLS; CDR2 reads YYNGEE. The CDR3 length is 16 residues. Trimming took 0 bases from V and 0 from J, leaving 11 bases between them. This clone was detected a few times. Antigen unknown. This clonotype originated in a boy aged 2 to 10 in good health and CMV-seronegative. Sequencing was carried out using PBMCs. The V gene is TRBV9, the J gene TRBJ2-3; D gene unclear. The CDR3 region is CASSVGVHGSTDTQYF. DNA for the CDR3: TGTGCCAGCAGCGTAGGTGTTCACGGGAGCACAGATACGCAGTATTTT.